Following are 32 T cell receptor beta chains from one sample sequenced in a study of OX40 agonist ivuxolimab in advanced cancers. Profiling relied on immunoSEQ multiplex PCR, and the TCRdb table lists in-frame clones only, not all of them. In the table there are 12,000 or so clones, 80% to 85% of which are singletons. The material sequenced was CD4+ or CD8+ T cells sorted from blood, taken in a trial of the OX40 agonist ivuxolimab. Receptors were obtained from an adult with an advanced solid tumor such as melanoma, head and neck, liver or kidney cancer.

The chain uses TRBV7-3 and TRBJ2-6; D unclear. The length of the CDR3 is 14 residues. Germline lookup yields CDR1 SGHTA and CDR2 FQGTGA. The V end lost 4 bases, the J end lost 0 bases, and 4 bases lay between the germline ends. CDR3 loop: CASSSLSGANVLTF. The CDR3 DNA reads TGTGCCAGCAGCTCGCTCTCTGGGGCCAACGTCCTGACTTTC. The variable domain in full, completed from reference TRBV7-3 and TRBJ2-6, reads GAGVSQTPSNKVTEKGKYVELRCDPISGHTALYWYRQSLGQGPEFLIYFQGTGAADDSGLPNDRFFAVRPEGSVSTLKIQRTERGDSAVYLCASSSLSGANVLTFGAGSRLTVL.

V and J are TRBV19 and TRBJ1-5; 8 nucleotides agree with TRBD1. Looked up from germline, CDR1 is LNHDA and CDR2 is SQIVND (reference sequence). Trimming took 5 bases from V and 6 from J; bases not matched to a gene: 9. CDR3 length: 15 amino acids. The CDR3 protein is CASSPSDRAIQPQHF. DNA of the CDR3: TGTGCCAGTAGTCCGTCGGACAGGGCTATTCAGCCCCAGCATTTT.

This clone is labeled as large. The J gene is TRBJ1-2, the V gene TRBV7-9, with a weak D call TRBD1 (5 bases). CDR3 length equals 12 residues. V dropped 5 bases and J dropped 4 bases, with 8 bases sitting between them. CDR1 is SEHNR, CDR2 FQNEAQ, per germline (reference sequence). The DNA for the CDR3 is TGTGCCAGCAGCCTAGACAGCTATGGCTACACCTTC. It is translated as CASSLDSYGYTF.

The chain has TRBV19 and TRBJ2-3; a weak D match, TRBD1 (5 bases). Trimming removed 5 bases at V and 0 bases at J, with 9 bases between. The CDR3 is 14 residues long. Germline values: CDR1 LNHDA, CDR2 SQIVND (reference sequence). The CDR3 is CASSLAGSTDTQYF. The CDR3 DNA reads TGTGCCAGTAGTCTCGCAGGGAGCACAGATACGCAGTATTTT.

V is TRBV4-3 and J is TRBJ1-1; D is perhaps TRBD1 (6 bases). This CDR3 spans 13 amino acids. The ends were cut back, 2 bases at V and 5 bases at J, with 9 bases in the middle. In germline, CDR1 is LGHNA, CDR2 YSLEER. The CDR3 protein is CASSQTGMTEAFF. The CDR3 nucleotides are TGCGCCAGCAGCCAAACAGGGATGACTGAAGCTTTCTTT.

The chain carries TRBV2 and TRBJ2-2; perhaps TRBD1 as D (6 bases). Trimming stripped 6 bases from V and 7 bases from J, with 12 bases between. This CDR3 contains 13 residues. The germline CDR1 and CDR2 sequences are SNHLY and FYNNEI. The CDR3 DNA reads TGTGCCAGCAGCATAGGGGGTAGCGGGGAGCTGTTTTTT. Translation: CASSIGGSGELFF. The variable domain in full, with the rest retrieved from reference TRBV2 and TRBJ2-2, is EPEVTQTPSHQVTQMGQEVILRCVPISNHLYFYWYRQILGQKVEFLVSFYNNEISEKSEIFDDQFSVERPDGSNFTLKIRSTKLEDSAMYFCASSIGGSGELFFGEGSRLTVL.

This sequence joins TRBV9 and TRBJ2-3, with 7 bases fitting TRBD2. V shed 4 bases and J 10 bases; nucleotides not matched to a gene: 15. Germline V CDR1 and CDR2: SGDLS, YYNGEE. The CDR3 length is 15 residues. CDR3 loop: CASSPAGASTNPQYF. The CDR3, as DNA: TGTGCCAGCAGCCCTGCGGGAGCCTCGACAAATCCGCAGTATTTT.

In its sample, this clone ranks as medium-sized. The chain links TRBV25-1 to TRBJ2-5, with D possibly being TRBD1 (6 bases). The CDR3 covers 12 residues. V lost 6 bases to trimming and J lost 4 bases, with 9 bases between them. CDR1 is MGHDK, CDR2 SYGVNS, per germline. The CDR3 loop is CASRWGRETQYF. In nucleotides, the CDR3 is TGTGCCAGCAGGTGGGGGCGAGAGACCCAGTACTTC.

The chain's CDR3 is CASQGPSYEQYF. The CDR3 DNA reads as TGTGCCAGCCAAGGGCCCTCCTACGAGCAGTACTTC. This chain uses TRBV7-9 with TRBJ2-7; D unresolved. The CDR3 runs 12 residues. Germline V lookup: CDR1 SEHNR, CDR2 FQNEAQ (reference sequence). The ends were cut back, 8 bases at V and 0 bases at J, with 8 bases in the middle. Combining the CDR3 with reference TRBV7-9 and TRBJ2-7 gives the whole variable domain DTGVSQNPRHKITKRGQNVTFRCDPISEHNRLYWYRQTLGQGPEFLTYFQNEAQLEKSRLLSDRFSAERPKGSFSTLEIQRTEQGDSAMYLCASQGPSYEQYFGPGTRLTVT.

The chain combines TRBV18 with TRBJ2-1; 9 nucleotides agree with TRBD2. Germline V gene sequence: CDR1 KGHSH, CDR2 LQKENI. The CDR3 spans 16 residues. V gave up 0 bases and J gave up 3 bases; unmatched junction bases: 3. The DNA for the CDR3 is TGTGCCAGCTCACCACCCACTAGCGGGTTCTACAATGAGCAGTTCTTC. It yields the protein CASSPPTSGFYNEQFF.

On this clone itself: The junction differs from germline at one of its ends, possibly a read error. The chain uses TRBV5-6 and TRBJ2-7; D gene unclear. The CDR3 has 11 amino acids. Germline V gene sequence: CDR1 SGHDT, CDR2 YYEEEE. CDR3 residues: CASSLAGYQHF. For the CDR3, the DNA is TGTGCCAGCAGCTTGGCCGGATACCAGCACTTC. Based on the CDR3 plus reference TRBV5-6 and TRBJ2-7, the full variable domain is DAGVTQSPTHLIKTRGQQVTLRCSPKSGHDTVSWYQQALGQGPQFIFQYYEEEERQRGNFPDRFSGHQFPNYSSELNVNALLLGDSALYLCASSLAGYQHFGPGTRLTVT.

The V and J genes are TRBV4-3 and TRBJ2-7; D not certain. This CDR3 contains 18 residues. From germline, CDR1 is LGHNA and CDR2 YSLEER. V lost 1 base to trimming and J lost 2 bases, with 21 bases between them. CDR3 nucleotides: TGCGCCAGCAGCCAAGGGTTCCTGGCGGCCCAGCAAGCCTACGAGCAGTACTTC. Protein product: CASSQGFLAAQQAYEQYF.

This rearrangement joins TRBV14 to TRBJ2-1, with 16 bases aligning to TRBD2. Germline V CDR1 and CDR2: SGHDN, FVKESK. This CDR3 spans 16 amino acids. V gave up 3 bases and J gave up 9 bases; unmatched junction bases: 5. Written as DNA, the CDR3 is TGTGCCAGCAGCCAGACCGGGACTAGCGGGAGGGGTGAGCAGTTCTTC. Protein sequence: CASSQTGTSGRGEQFF.

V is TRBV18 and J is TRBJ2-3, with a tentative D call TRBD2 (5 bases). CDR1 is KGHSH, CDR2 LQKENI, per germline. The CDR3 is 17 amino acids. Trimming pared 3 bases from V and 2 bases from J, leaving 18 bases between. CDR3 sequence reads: CASSPAGSVPVTDTQYF. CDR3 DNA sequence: TGTGCCAGCTCACCTGCGGGTTCGGTGCCCGTCACAGATACGCAGTATTTT.

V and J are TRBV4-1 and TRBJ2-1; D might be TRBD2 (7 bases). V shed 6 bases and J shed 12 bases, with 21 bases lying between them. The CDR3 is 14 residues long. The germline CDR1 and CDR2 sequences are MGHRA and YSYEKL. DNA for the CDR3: TGCGCCAGCAGTCACCCCGGGGGGCGGGCGCGGCAGTTCTTC. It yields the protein CASSHPGGRARQFF.

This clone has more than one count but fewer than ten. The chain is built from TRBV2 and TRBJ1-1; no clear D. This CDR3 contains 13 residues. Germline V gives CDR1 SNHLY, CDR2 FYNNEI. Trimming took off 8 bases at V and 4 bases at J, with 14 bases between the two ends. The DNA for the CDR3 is TGTGCCAGCTTGCTGGGGTTAGGCACTGAAGCTTTCTTT. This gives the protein CASLLGLGTEAFF.

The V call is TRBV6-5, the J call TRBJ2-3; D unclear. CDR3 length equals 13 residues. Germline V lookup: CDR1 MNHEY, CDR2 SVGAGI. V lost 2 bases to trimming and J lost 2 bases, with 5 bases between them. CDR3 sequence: CASSYTITDTQYF. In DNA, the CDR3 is TGTGCCAGCAGTTACACTATCACAGATACGCAGTATTTT.

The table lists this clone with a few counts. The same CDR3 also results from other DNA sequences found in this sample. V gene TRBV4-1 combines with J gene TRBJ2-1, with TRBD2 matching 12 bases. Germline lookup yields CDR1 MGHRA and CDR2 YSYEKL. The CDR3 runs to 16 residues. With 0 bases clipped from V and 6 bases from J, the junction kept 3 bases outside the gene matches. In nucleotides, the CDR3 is TGCGCCAGCAGCCAAGACCGACTAGCGGGAGTCAATGAGCAGTTCTTC. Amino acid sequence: CASSQDRLAGVNEQFF.

CDR3 nucleotides: TGTGCCAGCAGCCCCGAGACAGGGTGGAATCAGCCCCAGCATTTT. Its translation: CASSPETGWNQPQHF. The gene calls are TRBV28 and TRBJ1-5; 7 bases fit TRBD1. The V and J ends lost 6 bases and 4 bases, in that order; junction bases with no gene match: 9. The CDR3 has 15 residues. Per the germline V gene, CDR1 is MDHEN and CDR2 is SYDVKM. Full variable domain (remainder filled in from reference TRBV28 and TRBJ1-5): DVKVTQSSRYLVKRTGEKVFLECVQDMDHENMFWYRQDPGLGLRLIYFSYDVKMKEKGDIPEGYSVSREKKERFSLILESASTNQTSMYLCASSPETGWNQPQHFGDGTRLSIL.

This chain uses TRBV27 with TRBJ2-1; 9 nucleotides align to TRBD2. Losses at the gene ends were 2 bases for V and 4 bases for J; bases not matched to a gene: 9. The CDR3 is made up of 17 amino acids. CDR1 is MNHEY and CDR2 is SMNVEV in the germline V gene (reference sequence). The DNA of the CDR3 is TGTGCCAGCAGTTTACTCGGCGGGAGGGCCTTTTACAATGAGCAGTTCTTC. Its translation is CASSLLGGRAFYNEQFF.

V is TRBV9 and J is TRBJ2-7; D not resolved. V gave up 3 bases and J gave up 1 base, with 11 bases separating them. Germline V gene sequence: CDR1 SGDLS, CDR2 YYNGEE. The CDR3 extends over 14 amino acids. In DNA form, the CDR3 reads TGTGCCAGCAGCGCCGGTACTTCGTCCTACGAGCAGTACTTC. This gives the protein CASSAGTSSYEQYF.

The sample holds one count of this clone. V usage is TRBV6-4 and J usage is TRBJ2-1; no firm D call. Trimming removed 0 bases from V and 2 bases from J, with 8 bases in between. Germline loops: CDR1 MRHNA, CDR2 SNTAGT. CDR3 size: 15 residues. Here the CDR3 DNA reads TGTGCCAGCAGTGACTCTTACCCTACCTACAATGAGCAGTTCTTC. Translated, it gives CASSDSYPTYNEQFF.

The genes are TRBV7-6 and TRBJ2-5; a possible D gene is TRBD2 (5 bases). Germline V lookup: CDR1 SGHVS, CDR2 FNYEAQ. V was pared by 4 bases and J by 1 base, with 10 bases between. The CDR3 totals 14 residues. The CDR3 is CASSSGSIQETQYF. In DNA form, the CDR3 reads TGTGCCAGCAGCTCGGGATCTATCCAAGAGACCCAGTACTTC. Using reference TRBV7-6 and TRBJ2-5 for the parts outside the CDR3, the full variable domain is GAGVSQSPRYKVTKRGQDVALRCDPISGHVSLYWYRQALGQGPEFLTYFNYEAQQDKSGLPNDRFSAERPEGSISTLTIQRTEQRDSAMYRCASSSGSIQETQYFGPGTRLLVL.

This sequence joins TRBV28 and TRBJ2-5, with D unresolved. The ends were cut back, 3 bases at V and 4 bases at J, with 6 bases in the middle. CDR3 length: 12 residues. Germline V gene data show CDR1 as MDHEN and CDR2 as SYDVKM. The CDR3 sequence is CASSFNGETQYF. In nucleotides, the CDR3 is TGTGCCAGCAGTTTTAATGGAGAGACCCAGTACTTC.

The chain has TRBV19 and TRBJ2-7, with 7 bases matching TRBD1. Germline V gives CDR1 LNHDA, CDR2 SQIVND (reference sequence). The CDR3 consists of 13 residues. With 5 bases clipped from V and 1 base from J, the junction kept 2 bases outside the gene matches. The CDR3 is CASSARGSYEQYF. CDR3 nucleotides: TGTGCCAGTAGTGCCAGGGGGTCCTACGAGCAGTACTTC. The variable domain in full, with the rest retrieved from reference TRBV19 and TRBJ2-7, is DGGITQSPKYLFRKEGQNVTLSCEQNLNHDAMYWYRQDPGQGLRLIYYSQIVNDFQKGDIAEGYSVSREKKESFPLTVTSAQKNPTAFYLCASSARGSYEQYFGPGTRLTVT.

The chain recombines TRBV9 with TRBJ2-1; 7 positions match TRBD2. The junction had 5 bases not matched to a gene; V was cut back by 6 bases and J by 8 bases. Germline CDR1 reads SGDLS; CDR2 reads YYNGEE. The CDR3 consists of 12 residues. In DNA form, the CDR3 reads TGTGCCAGCAACGGGGGGAACGATGAGCAGTTCTTC. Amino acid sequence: CASNGGNDEQFF. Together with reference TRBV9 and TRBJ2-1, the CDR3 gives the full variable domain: DSGVTQTPKHLITATGQRVTLRCSPRSGDLSVYWYQQSLDQGLQFLIQYYNGEERAKGNILERFSAQQFPDLHSELNLSSLELGDSALYFCASNGGNDEQFFGPGTRLTVL.

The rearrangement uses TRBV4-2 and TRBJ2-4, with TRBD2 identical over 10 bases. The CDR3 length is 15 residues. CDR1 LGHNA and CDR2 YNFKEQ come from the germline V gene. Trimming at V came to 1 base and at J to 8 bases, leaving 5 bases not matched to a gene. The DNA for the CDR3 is TGTGCCAGCAGCCAAGGTACTAGCGGGATCGACATTCAGTACTTC. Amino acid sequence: CASSQGTSGIDIQYF.

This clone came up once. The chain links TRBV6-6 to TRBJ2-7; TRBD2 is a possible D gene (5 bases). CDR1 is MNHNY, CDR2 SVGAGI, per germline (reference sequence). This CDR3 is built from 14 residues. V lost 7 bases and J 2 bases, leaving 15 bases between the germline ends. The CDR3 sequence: CASKNRDLTYEQYF. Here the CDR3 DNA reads TGTGCCAGCAAAAACCGGGATCTTACCTACGAGCAGTACTTC.

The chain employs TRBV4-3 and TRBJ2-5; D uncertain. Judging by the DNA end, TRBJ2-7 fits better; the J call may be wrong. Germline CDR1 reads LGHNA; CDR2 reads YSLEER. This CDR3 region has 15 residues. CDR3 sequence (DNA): TGCGCCAGCAGCCAAGAACTATACCCACTTTACGAGCAGTACTTC. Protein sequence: CASSQELYPLYEQYF.

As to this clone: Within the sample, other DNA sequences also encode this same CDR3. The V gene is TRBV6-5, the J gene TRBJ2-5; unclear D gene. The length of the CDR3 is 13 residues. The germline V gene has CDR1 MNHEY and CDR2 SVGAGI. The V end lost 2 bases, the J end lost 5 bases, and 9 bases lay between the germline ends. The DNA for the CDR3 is TGTGCCAGCAGTTACAGCGACGGTGAGACCCAGTACTTC. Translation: CASSYSDGETQYF.

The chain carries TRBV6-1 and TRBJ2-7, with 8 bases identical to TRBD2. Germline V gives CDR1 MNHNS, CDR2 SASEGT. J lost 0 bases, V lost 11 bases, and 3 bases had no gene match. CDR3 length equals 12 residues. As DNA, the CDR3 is TGTGCCGGAGCGGGGGTCTCCTACGAGCAGTACTTC. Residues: CAGAGVSYEQYF.

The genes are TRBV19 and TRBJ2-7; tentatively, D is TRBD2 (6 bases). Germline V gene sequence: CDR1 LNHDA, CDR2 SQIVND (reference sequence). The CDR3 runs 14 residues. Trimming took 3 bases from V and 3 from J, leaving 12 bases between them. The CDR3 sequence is CASSMAWGVYEQYF. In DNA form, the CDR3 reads TGTGCCAGTAGTATGGCTTGGGGGGTCTACGAGCAGTACTTC.